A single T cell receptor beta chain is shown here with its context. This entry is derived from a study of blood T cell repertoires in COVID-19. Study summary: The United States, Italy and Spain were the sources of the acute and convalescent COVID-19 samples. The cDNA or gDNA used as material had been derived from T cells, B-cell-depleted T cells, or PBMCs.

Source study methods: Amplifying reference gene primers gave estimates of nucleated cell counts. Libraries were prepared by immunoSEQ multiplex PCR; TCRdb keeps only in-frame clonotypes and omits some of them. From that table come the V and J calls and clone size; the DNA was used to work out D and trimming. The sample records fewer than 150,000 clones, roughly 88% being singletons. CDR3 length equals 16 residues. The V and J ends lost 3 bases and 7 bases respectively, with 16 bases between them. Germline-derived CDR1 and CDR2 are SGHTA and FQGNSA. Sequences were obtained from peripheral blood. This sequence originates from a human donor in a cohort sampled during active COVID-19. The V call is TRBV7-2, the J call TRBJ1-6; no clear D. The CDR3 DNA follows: TGTGCCAGCAGCTTCGGGTCCCCCGGCGAGAATTCACCCCTCCACTTT. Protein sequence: CASSFGSPGENSPLHF.